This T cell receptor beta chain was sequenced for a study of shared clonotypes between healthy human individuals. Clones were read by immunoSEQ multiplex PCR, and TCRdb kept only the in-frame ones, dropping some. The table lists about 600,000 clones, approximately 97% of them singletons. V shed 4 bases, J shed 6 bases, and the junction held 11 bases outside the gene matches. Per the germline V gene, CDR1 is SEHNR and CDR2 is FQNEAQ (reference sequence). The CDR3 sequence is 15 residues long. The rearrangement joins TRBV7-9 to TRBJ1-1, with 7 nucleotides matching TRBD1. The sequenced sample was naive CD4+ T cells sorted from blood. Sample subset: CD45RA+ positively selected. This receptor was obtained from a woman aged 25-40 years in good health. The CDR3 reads CASSWGQLRDAEAFF. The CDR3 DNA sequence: TGTGCCAGCAGCTGGGGACAGCTAAGGGACGCTGAAGCTTTCTTT.